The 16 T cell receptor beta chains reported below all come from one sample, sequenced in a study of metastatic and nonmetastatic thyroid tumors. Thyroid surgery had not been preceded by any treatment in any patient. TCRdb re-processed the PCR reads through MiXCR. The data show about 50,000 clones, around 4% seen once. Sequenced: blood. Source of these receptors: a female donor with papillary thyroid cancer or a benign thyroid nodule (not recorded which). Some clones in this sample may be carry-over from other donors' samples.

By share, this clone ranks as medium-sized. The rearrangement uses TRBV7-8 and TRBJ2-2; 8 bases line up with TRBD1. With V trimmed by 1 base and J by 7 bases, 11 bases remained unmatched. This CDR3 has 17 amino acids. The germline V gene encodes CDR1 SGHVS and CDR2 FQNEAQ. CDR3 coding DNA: TGTGCCAGCAGCTTAGGGGCCCCGACAGGGGCGGGCGGGGAGCTGTTTTTT. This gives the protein CASSLGAPTGAGGELFF.

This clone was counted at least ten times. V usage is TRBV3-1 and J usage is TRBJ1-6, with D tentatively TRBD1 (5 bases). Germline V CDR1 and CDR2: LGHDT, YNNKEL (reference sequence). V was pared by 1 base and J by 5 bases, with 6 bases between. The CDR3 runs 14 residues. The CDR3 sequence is CASSQAGDNSPLHF. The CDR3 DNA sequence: TGTGCCAGCAGCCAAGCGGGGGATAATTCACCCCTCCACTTT.

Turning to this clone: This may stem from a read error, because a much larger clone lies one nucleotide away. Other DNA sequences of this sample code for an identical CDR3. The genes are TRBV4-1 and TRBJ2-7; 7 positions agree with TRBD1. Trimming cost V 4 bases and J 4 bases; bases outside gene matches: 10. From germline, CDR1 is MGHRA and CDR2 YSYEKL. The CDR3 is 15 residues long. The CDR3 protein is CASSRRTGPQYEQYF. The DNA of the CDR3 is TGCGCCAGCAGCCGCCGGACAGGTCCCCAATACGAGCAGTACTTC.

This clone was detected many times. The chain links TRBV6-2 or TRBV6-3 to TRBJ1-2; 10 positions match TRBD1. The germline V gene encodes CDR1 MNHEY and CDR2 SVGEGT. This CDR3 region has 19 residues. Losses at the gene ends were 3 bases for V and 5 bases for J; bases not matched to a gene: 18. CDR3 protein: CASSYSSPGQGLRTYGYTF. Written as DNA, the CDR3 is TGTGCCAGCAGTTATTCTTCTCCGGGACAGGGGTTGCGGACATATGGCTACACCTTC.

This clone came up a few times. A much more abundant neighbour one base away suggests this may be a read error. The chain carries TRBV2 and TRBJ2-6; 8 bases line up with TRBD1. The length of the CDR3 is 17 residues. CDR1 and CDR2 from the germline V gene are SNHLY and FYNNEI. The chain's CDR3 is CASRSRTGNSVANVLTF. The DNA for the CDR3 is TGTGCCAGCAGATCTAGGACAGGGAACTCTGTGGCCAACGTCCTGACTTTC. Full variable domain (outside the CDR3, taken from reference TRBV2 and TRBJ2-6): EPEVTQTPSHQVTQMGQEVILRCVPISNHLYFYWYRQILGQKVEFLVSFYNNEISEKSEIFDDQFSVERPDGSNFTLKIRSTKLEDSAMYFCASRSRTGNSVANVLTFGAGSRLTVL.

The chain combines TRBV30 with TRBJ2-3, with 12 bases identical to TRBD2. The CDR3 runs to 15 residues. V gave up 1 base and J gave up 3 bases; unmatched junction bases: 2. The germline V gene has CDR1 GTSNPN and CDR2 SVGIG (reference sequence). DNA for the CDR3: TGTGCCTGGAGTGAACTAGCGGGAGGTACAGATACGCAGTATTTT. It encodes CAWSELAGGTDTQYF.

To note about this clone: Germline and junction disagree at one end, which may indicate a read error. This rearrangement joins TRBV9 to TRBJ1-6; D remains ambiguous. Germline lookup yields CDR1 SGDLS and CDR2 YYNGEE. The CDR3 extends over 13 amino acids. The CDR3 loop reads CASSPQWESPLRF. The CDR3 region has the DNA TGTGCCAGCAGCCCCCAATGGGAATCACCCCTCCGCTTT.

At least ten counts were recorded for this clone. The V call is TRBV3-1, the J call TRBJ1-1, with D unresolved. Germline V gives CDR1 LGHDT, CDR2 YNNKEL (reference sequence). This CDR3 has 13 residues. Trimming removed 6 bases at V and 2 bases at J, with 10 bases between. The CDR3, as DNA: TGTGCCAGCAGGTATGGAAGTAACACTGAAGCTTTCTTT. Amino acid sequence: CASRYGSNTEAFF.

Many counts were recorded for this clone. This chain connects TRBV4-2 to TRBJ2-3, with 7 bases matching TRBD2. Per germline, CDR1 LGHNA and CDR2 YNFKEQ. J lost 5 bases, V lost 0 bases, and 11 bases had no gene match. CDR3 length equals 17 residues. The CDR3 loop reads CASSQDGSGGGGDTQYF. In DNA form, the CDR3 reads TGTGCCAGCAGCCAAGATGGGAGTGGGGGGGGAGGAGATACGCAGTATTTT.

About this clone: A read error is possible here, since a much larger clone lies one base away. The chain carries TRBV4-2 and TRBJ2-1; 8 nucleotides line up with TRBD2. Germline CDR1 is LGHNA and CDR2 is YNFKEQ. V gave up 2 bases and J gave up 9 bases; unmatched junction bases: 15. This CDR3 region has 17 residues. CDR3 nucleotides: TGTGCCAGCAGCCAATTCTCCGGGACTAGTGGGGAGGGTGAGCAGTTCTTC. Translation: CASSQFSGTSGEGEQFF.

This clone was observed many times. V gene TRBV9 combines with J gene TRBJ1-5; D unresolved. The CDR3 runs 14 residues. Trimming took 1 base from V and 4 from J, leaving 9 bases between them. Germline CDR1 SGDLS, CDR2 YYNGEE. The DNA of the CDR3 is TGTGCCAGCAGCGTAAATTCCGGAAATCAGCCCCAGCATTTT. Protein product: CASSVNSGNQPQHF.

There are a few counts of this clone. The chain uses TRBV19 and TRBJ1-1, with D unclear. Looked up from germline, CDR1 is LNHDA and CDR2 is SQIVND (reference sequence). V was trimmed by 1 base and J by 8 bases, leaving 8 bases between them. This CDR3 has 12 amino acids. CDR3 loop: CASSIVGSEAFF. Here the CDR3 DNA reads TGTGCCAGTAGTATAGTAGGGAGCGAAGCTTTCTTT.

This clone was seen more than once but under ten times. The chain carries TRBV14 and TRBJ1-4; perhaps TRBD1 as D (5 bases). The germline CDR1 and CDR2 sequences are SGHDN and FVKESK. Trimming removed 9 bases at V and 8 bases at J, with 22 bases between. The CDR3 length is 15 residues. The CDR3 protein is CARSKVGRGGEKLFF. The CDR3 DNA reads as TGTGCCAGAAGCAAAGTGGGGCGAGGCGGAGAAAAACTGTTTTTT. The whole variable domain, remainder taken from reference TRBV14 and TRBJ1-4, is EAGVTQFPSHSVIEKGQTVTLRCDPISGHDNLYWYRRVMGKEIKFLLHFVKESKQDESGMPNNRFLAERTGGTYSTLKVQPAELEDSGVYFCARSKVGRGGEKLFFGSGTQLSVL.

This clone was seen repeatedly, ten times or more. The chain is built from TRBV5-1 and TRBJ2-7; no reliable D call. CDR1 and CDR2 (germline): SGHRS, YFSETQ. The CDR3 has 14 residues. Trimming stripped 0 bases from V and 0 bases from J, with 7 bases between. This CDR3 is CASSLGPSSYEQYF. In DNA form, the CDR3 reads TGCGCCAGCAGCTTGGGACCAAGCTCCTACGAGCAGTACTTC.

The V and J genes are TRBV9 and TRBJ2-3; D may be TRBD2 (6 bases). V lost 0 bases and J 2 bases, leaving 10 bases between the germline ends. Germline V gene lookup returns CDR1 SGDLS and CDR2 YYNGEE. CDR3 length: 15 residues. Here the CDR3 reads CASSVGTTITDTQYF. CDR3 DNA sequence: TGTGCCAGCAGCGTAGGGACTACCATCACAGATACGCAGTATTTT.

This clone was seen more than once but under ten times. CDR3 loop: CASSLDRNTGELFF. CDR3 nucleotide sequence: TGTGCCAGCAGTTTGGACAGGAACACCGGGGAGCTGTTTTTT. The chain recombines TRBV12-3 or TRBV12-4 with TRBJ2-2; tentative D call: TRBD1 (6 bases). This CDR3 spans 14 amino acids. The germline V and J ends were trimmed by 3 bases and 1 base, with 6 bases remaining between them.